This TCR beta chain was sequenced during a study of blood T cell repertoires in COVID-19. Study summary: Nucleic acid was either cDNA or gDNA, and it came from T cells, B-cell-depleted T cells, or PBMCs.

Using immunoSEQ multiplex PCR, the repertoire was profiled, and TCRdb retains in-frame clones only, with some absent. The sample has about 190,000 clones, around 85% seen once. The V and J ends lost 4 bases and 2 bases respectively, with 3 bases between them. The germline V gene has CDR1 SNHLY and CDR2 FYNNEI. The CDR3 runs to 13 residues. The source of this sequence is a woman aged 25 to 39 who had recovered from COVID-19. The specimen sequenced was PBMCs or T cells enriched from blood (not recorded which). V usage is TRBV2 and J usage is TRBJ2-6; D remains ambiguous. CDR3 nucleotide sequence: TGTGCCAGCAGTGGAGCTGGGGCCAACGTCCTGACTTTC. Translated: CASSGAGANVLTF. The variable domain in full, completed from reference TRBV2 and TRBJ2-6, reads EPEVTQTPSHQVTQMGQEVILRCVPISNHLYFYWYRQILGQKVEFLVSFYNNEISEKSEIFDDQFSVERPDGSNFTLKIRSTKLEDSAMYFCASSGAGANVLTFGAGSRLTVL.